The T cell receptor beta chain under discussion was sequenced for a study of vaccination and CD4 T cells after COVID-19. Across the whole study: The interval from dose two to post-vaccine sampling had a median of around 79 days, and it ranged from 14 to 241.

This CDR3 is built from 16 residues. The germline V gene has CDR1 MNHEY and CDR2 SVGEGT. V dropped 2 bases and J dropped 3 bases, with 13 bases sitting between them. Cultured CD4+ T cell DNA underwent sequencing with the Oncomine TCR Beta short-read assay. TCRdb redid the calling of the PCR reads with MiXCR, one entry per CDR3 protein. This sample has roughly 14,000 distinct CDR3 sequences, with just under 65% found just once. On this clonotype: Its antigen remains unidentified.

Stated treatment: approximately nine-day PBMC culture with coronavirus spike peptide pools or control peptides (ViraFEST assay). TCR sequencing followed the expansion of antigen-specific T cells with peptide pools in ViraFEST. Sequences were obtained from CD4+ T cells from blood, cultured in vitro. The chain joins TRBV6-2 or TRBV6-3 to TRBJ1-4; D call uncertain. The sequence came from a human donor who had recovered from COVID-19. Here the CDR3 reads CASSYNVRVANEKLFF. The CDR3 bases are TGTGCCAGCAGTTACAACGTCCGGGTAGCTAATGAAAAACTGTTTTTT.